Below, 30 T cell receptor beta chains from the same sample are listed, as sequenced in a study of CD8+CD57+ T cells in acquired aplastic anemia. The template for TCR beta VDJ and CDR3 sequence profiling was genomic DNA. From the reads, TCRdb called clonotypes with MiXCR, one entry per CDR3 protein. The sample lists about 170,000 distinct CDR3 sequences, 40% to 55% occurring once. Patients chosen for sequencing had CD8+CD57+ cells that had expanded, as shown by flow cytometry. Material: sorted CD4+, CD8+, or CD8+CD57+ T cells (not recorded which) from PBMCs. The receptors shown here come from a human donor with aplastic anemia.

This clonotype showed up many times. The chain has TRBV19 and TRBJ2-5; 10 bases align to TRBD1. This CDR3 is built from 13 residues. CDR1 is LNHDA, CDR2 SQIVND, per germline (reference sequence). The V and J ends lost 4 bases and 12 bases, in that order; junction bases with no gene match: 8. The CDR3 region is CASSTLLTGGEYF. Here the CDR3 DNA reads TGTGCCAGTAGTACCCTCCTGACAGGGGGCGAGTACTTC.

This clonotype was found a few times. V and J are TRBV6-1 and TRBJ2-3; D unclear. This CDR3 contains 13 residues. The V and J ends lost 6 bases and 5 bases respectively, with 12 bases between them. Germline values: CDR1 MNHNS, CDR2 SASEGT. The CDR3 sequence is CASSPLSEDTQYF. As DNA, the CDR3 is TGTGCCAGCAGCCCCCTATCCGAAGATACGCAGTATTTT.

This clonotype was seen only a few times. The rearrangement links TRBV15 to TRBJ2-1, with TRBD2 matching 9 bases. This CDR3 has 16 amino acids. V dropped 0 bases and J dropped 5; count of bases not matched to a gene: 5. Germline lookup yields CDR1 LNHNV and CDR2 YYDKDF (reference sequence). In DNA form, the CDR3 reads TGTGCCACCAGCAGAGATTGGCTAGCGGGGAACAATGAGCAGTTCTTC. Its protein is CATSRDWLAGNNEQFF.

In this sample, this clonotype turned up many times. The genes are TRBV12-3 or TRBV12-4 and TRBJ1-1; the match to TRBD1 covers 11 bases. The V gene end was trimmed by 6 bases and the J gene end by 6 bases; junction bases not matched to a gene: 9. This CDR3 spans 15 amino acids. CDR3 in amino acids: CASRDRGLFGAEAFF. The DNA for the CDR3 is TGTGCCAGCAGGGACAGGGGGCTCTTCGGGGCTGAAGCTTTCTTT.

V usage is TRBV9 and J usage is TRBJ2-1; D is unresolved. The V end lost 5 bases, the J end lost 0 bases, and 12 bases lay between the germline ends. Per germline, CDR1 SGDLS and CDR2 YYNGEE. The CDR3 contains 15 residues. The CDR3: CASSPLGSSYNEQFF. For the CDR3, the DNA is TGTGCCAGCAGTCCGCTAGGTTCCTCCTACAATGAGCAGTTCTTC.

CDR3: CASSPTVIRGQVETQYF. The DNA for the CDR3 is TGCGCCAGCAGCCCGACCGTTATAAGGGGGCAGGTGGAGACCCAGTACTTC. The V and J genes are TRBV5-1 and TRBJ2-5; 7 bases line up with TRBD1. The CDR3 spans 17 residues. The V and J ends lost 4 bases and 5 bases, in that order; junction bases with no gene match: 17. Germline CDR1 is SGHRS and CDR2 is YFSETQ.

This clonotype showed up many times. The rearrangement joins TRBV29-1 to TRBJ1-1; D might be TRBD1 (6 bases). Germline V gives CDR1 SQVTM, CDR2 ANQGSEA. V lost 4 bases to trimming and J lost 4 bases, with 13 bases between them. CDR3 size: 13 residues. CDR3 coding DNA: TGCAGCGTTGTGGAGGGGGTAGCCACTGAAGCTTTCTTT. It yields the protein CSVVEGVATEAFF.

The CDR3 DNA sequence: TGTGCCAGCAGTTCCGACTCTGACAGGGGGCACGAGCAGTACTTC. Protein product: CASSSDSDRGHEQYF. V usage is TRBV12-3 or TRBV12-4 and J usage is TRBJ2-7, with 10 bases fitting TRBD1. This CDR3 region has 15 residues. J was trimmed by 5 bases and V by 4 bases; bases with no gene match: 8.

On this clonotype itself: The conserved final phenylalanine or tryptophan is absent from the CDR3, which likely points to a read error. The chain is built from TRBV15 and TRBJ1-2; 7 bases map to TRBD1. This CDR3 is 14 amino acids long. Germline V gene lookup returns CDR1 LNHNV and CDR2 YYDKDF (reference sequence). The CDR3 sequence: CATSADPGGYGYTL. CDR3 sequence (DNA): TGCGCCACCAGCGCCGATCCAGGGGGGTATGGCTACACCCTC.

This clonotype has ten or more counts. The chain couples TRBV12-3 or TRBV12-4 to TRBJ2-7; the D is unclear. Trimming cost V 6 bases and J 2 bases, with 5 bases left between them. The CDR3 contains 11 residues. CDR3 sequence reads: CASSRTYEQYF. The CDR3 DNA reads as TGTGCCAGCAGCCGAACCTACGAGCAGTACTTC.

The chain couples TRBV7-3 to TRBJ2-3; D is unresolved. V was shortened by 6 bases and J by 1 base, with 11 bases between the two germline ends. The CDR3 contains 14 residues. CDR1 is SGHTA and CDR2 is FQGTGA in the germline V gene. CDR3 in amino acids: CASSVWTGTDTQYF. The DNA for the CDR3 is TGTGCCAGCAGTGTCTGGACGGGCACAGATACGCAGTATTTT.

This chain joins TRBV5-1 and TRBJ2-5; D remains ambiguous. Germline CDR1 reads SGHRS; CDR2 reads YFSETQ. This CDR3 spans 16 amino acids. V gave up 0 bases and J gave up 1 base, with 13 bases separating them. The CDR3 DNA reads TGCGCCAGCAGCTTGGCCGAAAATAACCTCCAAGAGACCCAGTACTTC. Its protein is CASSLAENNLQETQYF.

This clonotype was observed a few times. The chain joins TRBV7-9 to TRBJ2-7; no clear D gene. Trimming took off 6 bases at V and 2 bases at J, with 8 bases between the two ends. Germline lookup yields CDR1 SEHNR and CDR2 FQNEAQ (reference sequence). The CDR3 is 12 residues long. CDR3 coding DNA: TGTGCCAGCAGTTCCGACCCCTACGAGCAGTACTTC. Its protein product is CASSSDPYEQYF.

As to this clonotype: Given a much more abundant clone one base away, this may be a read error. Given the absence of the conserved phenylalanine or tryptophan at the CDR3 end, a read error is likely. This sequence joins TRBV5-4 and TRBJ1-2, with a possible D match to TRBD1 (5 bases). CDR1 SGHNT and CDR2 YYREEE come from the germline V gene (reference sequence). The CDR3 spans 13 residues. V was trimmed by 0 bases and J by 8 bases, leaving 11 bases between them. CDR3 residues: CASSLVGDRGYTL. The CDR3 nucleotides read TGTGCCAGCAGCTTGGTAGGGGATCGGGGCTACACCCTC.

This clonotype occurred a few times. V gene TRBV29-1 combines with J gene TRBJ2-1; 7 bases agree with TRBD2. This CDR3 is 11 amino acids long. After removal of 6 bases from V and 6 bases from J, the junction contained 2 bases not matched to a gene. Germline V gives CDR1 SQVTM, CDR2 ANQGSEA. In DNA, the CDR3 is TGCAGCGTAACTAGCGCCAATGAGCAGTTCTTC. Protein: CSVTSANEQFF.

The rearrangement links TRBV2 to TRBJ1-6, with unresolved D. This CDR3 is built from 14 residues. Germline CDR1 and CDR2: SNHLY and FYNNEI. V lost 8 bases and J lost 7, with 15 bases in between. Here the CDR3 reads CASRRVLRNSPLHF. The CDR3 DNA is TGTGCCAGCCGCCGGGTTCTGCGAAATTCACCCCTCCACTTT.

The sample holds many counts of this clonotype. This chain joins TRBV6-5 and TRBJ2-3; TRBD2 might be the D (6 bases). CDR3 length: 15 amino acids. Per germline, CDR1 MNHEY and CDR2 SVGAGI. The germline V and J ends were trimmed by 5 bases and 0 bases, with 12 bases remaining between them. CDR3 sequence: CASSILAASTDTQYF. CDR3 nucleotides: TGTGCCAGCAGTATACTAGCAGCTAGCACAGATACGCAGTATTTT.

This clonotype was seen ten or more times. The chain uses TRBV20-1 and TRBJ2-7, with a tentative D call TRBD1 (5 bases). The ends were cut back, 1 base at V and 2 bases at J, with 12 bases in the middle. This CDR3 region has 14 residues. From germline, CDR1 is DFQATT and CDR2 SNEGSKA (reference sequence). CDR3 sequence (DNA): TGCAGTGCTAGAGTACAGGACCATACCTACGAGCAGTACTTC. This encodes CSARVQDHTYEQYF.

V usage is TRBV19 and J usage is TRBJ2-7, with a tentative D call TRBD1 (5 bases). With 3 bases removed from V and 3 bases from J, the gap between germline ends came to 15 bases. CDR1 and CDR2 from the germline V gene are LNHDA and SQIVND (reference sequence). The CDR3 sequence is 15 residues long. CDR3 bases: TGTGCCAGTAGTATTCAGGGTGGCGAATTCTACGAGCAGTACTTC. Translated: CASSIQGGEFYEQYF.

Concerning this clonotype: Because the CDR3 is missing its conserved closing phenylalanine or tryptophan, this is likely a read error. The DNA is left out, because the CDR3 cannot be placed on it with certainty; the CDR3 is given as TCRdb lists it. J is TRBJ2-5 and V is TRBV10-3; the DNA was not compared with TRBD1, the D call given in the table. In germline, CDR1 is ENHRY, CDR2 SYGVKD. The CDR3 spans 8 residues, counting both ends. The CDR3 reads CAISDIEG.

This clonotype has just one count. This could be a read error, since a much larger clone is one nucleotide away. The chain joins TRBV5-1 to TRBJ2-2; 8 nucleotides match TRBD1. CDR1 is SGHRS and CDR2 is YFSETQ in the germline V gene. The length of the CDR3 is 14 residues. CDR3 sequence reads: CASGLDRVVGELFF. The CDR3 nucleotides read TGCGCCAGCGGCTTGGACAGGGTGGTCGGGGAGCTGTTTTTT.

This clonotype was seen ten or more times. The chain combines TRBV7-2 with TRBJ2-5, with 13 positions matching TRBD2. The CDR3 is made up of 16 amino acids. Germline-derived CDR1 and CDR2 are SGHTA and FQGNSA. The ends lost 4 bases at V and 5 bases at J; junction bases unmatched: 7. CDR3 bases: TGTGCCAGCAGCTCGGGACTAGCGGGGTTGATCGAGACCCAGTACTTC. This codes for CASSSGLAGLIETQYF.

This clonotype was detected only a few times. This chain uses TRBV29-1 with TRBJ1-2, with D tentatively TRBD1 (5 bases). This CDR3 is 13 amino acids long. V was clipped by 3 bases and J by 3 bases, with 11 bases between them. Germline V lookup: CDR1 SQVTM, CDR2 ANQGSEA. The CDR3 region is CSVEAREHYGYTF. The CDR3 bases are TGCAGCGTTGAGGCCAGGGAGCACTATGGCTACACCTTC.

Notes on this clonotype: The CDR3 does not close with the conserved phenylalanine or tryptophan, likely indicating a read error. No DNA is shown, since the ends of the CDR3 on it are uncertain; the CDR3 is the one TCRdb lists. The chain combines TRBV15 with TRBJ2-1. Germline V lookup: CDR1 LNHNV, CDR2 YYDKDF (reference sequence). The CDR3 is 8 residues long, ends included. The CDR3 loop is CATSRDTP.

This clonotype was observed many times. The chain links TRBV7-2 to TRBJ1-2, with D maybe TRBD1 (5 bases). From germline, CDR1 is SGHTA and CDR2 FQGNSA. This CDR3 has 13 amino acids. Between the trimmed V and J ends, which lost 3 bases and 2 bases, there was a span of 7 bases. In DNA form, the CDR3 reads TGTGCCAGCAGCTTCAAGGGGAACTATGGCTACACCTTC. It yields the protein CASSFKGNYGYTF. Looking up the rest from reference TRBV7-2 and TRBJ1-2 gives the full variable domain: GAGVSQSPSNKVTEKGKDVELRCDPISGHTALYWYRQSLGQGLEFLIYFQGNSAPDKSGLPSDRFSAERTGGSVSTLTIQRTQQEDSAVYLCASSFKGNYGYTFGSGTRLTVV.

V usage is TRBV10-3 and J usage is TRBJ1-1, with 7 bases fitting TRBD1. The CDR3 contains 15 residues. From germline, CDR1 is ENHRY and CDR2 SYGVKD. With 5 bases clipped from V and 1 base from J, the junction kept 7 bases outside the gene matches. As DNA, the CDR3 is TGTGCCATCAGTACCGAACAGGGGAGGAACACTGAAGCTTTCTTT. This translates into CAISTEQGRNTEAFF.

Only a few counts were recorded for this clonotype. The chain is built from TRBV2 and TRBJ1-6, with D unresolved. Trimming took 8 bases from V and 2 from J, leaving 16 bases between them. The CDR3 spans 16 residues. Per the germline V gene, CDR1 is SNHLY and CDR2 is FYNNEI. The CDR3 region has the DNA TGTGCCAGCTTTCGGGGAAAGTCGACCTATAATTCACCCCTCCACTTT. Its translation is CASFRGKSTYNSPLHF.

The CDR3 nucleotides read TGTGCCACCAGCAGAGATTCTCCCGGGGAGCTGTTTTTT. It specifies CATSRDSPGELFF. The chain employs TRBV15 and TRBJ2-2; D gene unclear. The V and J ends lost 0 bases and 6 bases respectively, with 5 bases between them. The CDR3 has 13 residues. Looked up from germline, CDR1 is LNHNV and CDR2 is YYDKDF (reference sequence).

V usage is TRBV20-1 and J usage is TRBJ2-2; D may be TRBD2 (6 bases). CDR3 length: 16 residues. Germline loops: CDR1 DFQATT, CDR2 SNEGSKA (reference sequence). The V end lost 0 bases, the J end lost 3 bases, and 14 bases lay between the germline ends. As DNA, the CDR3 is TGCAGTGCTAGAGATCGGCGTACGGGGGACACCGGGGAGCTGTTTTTT. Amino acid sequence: CSARDRRTGDTGELFF.

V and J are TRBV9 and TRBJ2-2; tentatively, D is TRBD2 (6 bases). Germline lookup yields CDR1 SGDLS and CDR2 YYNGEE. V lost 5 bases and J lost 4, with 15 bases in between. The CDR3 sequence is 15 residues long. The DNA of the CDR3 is TGTGCCAGCAGTGTCCTCACCGGGGGCACCGGGGAGCTGTTTTTT. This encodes CASSVLTGGTGELFF.